Sequencing of this TCR beta chain was carried out in a study of breast tumors, draining lymph nodes, adjacent tissues. One entry per CDR3 protein results from TCRdb running MiXCR on the multiplex PCR reads. The profile covers around 140,000 distinct CDR3 sequences, with 20% to 25% appearing a single time and about 2.6% taken by the ten largest. Breast cancer patients provided tissue from their axillary draining lymph nodes. The length of the CDR3 is 13 residues. Germline V gene data show CDR1 as MDHEN and CDR2 as SYDVKM. Unmatched junction bases numbered 1, after V lost 9 bases and J lost 1 base. Sample: axillary lymph node tissue. The TCR comes from a female donor with breast cancer. Some clones in this sample may be carry-over from other donors' samples. V and J are TRBV28 and TRBJ2-2; TRBD1 matches 8 bases. The CDR3 sequence is CASGQGNTGELFF. The CDR3 DNA follows: TGTGCCAGTGGACAGGGGAACACCGGGGAGCTGTTTTTT. Together with reference TRBV28 and TRBJ2-2, the CDR3 gives the full variable domain: DVKVTQSSRYLVKRTGEKVFLECVQDMDHENMFWYRQDPGLGLRLIYFSYDVKMKEKGDIPEGYSVSREKKERFSLILESASTNQTSMYLCASGQGNTGELFFGEGSRLTVL.